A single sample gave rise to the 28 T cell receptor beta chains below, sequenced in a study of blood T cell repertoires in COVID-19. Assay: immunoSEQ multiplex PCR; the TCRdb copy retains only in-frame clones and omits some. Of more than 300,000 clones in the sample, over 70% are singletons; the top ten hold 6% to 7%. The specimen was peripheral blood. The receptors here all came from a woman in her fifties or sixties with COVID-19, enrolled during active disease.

CDR3 DNA: TGTGCCAGCAGCGCAAGGGACAGACCAAACATTCAGTACTTC. Translated, it gives CASSARDRPNIQYF. V and J are TRBV9 and TRBJ2-4; 7 bases fit TRBD1. Unmatched junction bases numbered 6, after V lost 3 bases and J lost 6 bases. Germline assignment: CDR1 SGDLS and CDR2 YYNGEE. The CDR3 covers 14 residues.

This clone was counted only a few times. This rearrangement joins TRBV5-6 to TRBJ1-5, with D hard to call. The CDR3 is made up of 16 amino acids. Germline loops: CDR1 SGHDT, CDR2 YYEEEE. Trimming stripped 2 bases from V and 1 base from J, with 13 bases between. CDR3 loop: CASSFGPWESNQPQHF. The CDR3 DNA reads TGTGCCAGCAGCTTCGGCCCGTGGGAGAGCAATCAGCCCCAGCATTTT. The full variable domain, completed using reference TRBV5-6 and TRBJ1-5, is DAGVTQSPTHLIKTRGQQVTLRCSPKSGHDTVSWYQQALGQGPQFIFQYYEEEERQRGNFPDRFSGHQFPNYSSELNVNALLLGDSALYLCASSFGPWESNQPQHFGDGTRLSIL.

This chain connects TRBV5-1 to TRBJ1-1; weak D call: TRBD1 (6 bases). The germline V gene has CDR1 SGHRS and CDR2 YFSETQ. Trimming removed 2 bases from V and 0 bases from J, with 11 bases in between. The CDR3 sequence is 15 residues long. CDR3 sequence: CASSLKQGMNTEAFF. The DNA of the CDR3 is TGCGCCAGCAGCTTAAAACAGGGTATGAACACTGAAGCTTTCTTT. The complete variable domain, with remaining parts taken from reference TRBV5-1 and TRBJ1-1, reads KAGVTQTPRYLIKTRGQQVTLSCSPISGHRSVSWYQQTPGQGLQFLFEYFSETQRNKGNFPGRFSGRQFSNSRSEMNVSTLELGDSALYLCASSLKQGMNTEAFFGQGTRLTVV.

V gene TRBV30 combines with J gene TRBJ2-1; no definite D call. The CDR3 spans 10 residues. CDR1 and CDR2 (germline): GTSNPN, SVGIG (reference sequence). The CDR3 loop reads CRSSYNEQFF. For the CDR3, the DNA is TGTCGGAGCTCCTACAATGAGCAGTTCTTC.

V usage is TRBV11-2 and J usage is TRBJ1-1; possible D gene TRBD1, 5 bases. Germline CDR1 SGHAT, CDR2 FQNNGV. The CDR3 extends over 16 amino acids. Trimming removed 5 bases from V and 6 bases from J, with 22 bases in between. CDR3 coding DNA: TGTGCCAGCAGCCGCGGGACCACGTGGGGGGACCCTGAAGCTTTCTTT. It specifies CASSRGTTWGDPEAFF.

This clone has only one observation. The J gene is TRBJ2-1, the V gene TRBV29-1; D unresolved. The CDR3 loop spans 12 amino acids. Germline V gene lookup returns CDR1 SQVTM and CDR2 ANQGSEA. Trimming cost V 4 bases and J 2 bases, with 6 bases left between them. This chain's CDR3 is CSVGLAYNEQFF. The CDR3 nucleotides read TGCAGCGTTGGTCTAGCCTACAATGAGCAGTTCTTC.

DNA of the CDR3: TGCGCCAGCAGCACGGGACAGCCTGGGTACTACGAGCAGTACTTC. Amino acid sequence: CASSTGQPGYYEQYF. The chain couples TRBV4-1 to TRBJ2-7; 7 bases are shared with TRBD1. This CDR3 has 15 amino acids. Germline CDR1 reads MGHRA; CDR2 reads YSYEKL. With V trimmed by 5 bases and J by 3 bases, 10 bases remained unmatched.

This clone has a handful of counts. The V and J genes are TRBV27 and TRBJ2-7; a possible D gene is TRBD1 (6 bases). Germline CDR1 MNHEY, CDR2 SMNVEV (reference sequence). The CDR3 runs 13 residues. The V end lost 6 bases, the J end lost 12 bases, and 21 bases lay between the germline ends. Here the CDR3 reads CASSLIGNRDPYF. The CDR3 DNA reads TGTGCCAGCAGCCTAATTGGTAACAGGGATCCGTACTTC.

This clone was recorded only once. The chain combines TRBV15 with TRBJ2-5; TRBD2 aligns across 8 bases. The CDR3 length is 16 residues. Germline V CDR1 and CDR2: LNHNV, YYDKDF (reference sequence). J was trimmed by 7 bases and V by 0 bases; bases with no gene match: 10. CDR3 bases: TGTGCCACCAGCAGAGATAGAGGGAGGCTAGCGGGGACCCAGTACTTC. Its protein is CATSRDRGRLAGTQYF.

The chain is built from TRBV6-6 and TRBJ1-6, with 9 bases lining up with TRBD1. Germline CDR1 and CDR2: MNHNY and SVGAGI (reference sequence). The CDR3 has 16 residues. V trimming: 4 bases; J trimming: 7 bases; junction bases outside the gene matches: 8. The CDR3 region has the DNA TGTGCCAGCAGTTTACCGGGACAGGGTAACAATTCACCCCTCCACTTT. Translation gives CASSLPGQGNNSPLHF.

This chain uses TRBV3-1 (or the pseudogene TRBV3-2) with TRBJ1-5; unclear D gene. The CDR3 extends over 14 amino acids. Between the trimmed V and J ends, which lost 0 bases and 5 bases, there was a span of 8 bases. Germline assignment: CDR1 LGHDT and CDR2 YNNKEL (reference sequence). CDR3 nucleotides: TGTGCCAGCAGCCAAGAGTGGGGAGATCAGCCCCAGCATTTT. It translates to CASSQEWGDQPQHF.

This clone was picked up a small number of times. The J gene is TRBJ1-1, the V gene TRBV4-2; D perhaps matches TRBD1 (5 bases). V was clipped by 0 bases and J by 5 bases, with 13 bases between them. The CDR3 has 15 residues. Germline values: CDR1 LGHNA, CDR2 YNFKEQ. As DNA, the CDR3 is TGTGCCAGCAGCCAAGAGGTCAGGGTTCGGACTGAAGCTTTCTTT. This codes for CASSQEVRVRTEAFF.

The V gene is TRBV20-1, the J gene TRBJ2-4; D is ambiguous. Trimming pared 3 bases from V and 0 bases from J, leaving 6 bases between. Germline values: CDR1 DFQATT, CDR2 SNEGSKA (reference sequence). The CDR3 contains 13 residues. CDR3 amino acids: CSASTRAKNIQYF. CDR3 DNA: TGCAGTGCTAGTACACGAGCCAAAAACATTCAGTACTTC.

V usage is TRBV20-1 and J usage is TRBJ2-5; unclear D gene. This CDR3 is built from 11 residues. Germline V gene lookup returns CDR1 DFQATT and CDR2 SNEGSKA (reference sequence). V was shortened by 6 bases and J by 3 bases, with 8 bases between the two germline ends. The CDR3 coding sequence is TGCAGTGCGAGAATTAAAGAGACCCAGTACTTC. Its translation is CSARIKETQYF.

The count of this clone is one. The CDR3 sequence: CASSYSSVNEQFF. CDR3 nucleotide sequence: TGTGCCAGCAGTTACTCTAGCGTAAATGAGCAGTTCTTC. The rearrangement joins TRBV6-2 or TRBV6-3 to TRBJ2-1; possibly TRBD2 for D (5 bases). The CDR3 sequence is 13 residues long. V was pared by 0 bases and J by 7 bases, with 7 bases between. Germline V lookup: CDR1 MNHEY, CDR2 SVGEGT.

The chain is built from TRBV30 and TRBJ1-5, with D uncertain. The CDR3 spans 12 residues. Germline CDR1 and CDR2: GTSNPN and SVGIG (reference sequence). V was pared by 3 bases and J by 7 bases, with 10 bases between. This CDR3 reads CAWSGMGQPQHF. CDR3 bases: TGTGCCTGGAGCGGGATGGGACAGCCCCAGCATTTT.

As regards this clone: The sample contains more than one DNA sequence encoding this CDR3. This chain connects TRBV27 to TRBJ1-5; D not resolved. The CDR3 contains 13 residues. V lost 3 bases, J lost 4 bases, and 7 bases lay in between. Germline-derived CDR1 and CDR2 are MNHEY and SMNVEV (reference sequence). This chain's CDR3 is CASSLRENQPQHF. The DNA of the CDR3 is TGTGCCAGCAGTTTGAGGGAAAATCAGCCCCAGCATTTT.

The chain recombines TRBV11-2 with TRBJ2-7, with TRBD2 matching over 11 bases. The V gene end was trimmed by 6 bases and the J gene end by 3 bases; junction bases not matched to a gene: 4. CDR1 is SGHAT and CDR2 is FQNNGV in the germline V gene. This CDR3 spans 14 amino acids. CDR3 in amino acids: CASRSGLADYEQYF. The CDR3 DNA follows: TGTGCCAGCAGATCGGGACTAGCGGACTACGAGCAGTACTTC.

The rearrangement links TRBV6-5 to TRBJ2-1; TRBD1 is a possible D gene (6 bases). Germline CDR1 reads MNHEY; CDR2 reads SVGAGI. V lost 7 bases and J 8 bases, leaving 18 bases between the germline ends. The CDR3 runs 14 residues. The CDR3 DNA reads TGTGCCAGCAAAAGGACAGTCCCTGGGTATGAGCAGTTCTTC. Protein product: CASKRTVPGYEQFF.

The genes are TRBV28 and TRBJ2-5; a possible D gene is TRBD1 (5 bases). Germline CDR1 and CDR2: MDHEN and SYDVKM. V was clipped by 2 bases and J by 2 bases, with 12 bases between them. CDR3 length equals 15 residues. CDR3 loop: CASSLSQGFQETQYF. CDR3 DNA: TGTGCCAGCAGTTTAAGTCAGGGTTTTCAAGAGACCCAGTACTTC.

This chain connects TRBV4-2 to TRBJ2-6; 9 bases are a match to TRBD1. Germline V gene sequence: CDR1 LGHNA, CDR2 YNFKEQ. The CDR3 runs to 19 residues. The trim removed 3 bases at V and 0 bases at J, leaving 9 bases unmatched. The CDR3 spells CASSHFTGTGISGANVLTF. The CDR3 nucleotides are TGTGCCAGCAGCCATTTTACCGGGACAGGGATCTCTGGGGCCAACGTCCTGACTTTC.

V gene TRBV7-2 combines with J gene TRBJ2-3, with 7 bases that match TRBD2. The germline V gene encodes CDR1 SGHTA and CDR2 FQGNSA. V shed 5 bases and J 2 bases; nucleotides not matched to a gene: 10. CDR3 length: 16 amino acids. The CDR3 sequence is CASSPPSGNPTDTQYF. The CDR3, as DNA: TGTGCCAGCAGCCCTCCCAGCGGGAACCCCACAGATACGCAGTATTTT.

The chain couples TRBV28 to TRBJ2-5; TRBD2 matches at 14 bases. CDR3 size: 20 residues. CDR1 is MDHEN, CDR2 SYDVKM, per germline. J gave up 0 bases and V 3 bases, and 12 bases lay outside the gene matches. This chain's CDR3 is CASSFPRTSGRRGYQETQYF. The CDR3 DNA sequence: TGTGCCAGCAGTTTTCCCCGGACTAGCGGGAGGAGGGGGTACCAAGAGACCCAGTACTTC. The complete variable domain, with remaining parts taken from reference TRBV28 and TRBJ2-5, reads DVKVTQSSRYLVKRTGEKVFLECVQDMDHENMFWYRQDPGLGLRLIYFSYDVKMKEKGDIPEGYSVSREKKERFSLILESASTNQTSMYLCASSFPRTSGRRGYQETQYFGPGTRLLVL.

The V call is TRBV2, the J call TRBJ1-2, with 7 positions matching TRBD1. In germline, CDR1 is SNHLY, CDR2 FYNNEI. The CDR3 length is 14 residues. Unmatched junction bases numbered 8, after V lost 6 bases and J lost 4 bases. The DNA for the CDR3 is TGTGCCAGCAGGGAACAGGGGTACTTCTATGGCTACACCTTC. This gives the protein CASREQGYFYGYTF.

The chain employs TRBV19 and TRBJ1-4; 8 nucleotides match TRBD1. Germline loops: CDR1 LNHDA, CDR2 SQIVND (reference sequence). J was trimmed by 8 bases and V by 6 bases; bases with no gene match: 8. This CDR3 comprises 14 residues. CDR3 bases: TGTGCCAGTAGACCAGGGGGCTCTTACGAAAAACTGTTTTTT. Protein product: CASRPGGSYEKLFF.

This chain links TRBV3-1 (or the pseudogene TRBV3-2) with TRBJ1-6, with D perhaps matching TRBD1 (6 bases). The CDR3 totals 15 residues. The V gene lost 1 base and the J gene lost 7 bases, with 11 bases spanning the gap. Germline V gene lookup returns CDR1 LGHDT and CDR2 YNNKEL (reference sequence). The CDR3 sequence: CASSQGRQANSPLHF. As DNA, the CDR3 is TGTGCCAGCAGCCAAGGCCGACAGGCAAATTCACCCCTCCACTTT.

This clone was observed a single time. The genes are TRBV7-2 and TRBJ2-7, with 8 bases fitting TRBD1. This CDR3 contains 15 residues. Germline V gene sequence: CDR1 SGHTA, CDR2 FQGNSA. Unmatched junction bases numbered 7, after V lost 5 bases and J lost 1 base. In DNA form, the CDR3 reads TGTGCCAGCAGCCCCAGGGGGCTTACGTCCTACGAGCAGTACTTC. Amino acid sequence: CASSPRGLTSYEQYF.

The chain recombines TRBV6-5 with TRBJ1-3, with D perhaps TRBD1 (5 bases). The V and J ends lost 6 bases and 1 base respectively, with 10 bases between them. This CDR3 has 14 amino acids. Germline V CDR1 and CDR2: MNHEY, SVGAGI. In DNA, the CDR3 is TGTGCCAGCAGCTCCGGGACTTCTGGAAACACCATATATTTT. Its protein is CASSSGTSGNTIYF.